The 15 T cell receptor beta chains below come from one sample, sequenced in a study of T cell clonality in common variable immunodeficiency. What these receptors recognize is not known. General study points: Reportedly, TCR beta sequences from common variable immunodeficiency showed fewer deletions and N-nucleotide insertions.

The repertoire was sequenced with immunoSEQ multiplex PCR; TCRdb's copy has only in-frame clones and lacks some. This sample comprises approximately 29,000 clones, none seen once only. Material for sequencing was peripheral blood mononuclear cells. All receptors derive from a human donor with common variable immunodeficiency.

This clone has ten or more counts. The read ends 3 residues early relative to the CDR3; the germline J gene fills the gap. The rearrangement uses TRBV19 and TRBJ2-5, with unresolved D. There are 12 residues in the CDR3. V was pared by 9 bases and J by 5 bases, with 13 bases between. The germline V gene encodes CDR1 LNHDA and CDR2 SQIVND (reference sequence). The sequenced CDR3 bases are TGTGCCAGCAGTTCCTCCGGGGAGACC. It is translated as CASSSSGET. The whole CDR3 protein is CASSSSGETQYF.

This clone was recorded at least ten times. With the read ending 3 residues before the CDR3 end, the germline J gene is used to fill in that end. The chain employs TRBV30 and TRBJ1-4, with TRBD1 identical over 7 bases. Looked up from germline, CDR1 is GTSNPN and CDR2 is SVGIG (reference sequence). This CDR3 has 16 amino acids. V lost 1 base, J lost 7 bases, and 12 bases stayed unmatched. Partial CDR3 DNA: TGTGCCTGGAGTGAGACTCTATTTCAGGGGGTTGAAAAA. This codes for CAWSETLFQGVEK. The entire CDR3 sequence reads CAWSETLFQGVEKLFF.

A remark on this clone: The CDR3 is cut off 3 residues early in the read; its end comes from the germline J gene. The chain recombines TRBV5-1 with TRBJ2-3; 7 nucleotides line up with TRBD2. The CDR3 length is 14 residues. Trimming removed 4 bases from V and 2 bases from J; junction bases left unmatched: 4. CDR1 is SGHRS, CDR2 YFSETQ, per germline. CDR3 region: CASSPAGSTDTQYF. The DNA read from the CDR3 is TGCGCCAGCAGCCCAGCGGGGTCCACAGATACG.

This clone was recorded at least ten times. The read gets to within 3 residues of the CDR3 end, and the germline J gene fills in the rest. The rearrangement joins TRBV20-1 to TRBJ2-3; 8 bases are a match to TRBD2. V shed 2 bases, J shed 5 bases, and the junction held 6 bases outside the gene matches. Germline V gene sequence: CDR1 DFQATT, CDR2 SNEGSKA (reference sequence). CDR3 length: 14 amino acids. The sequenced CDR3 bases are TGCAGTGCTAGACCCGGACTAGCTCTAGATACG. Amino acid sequence: CSARPGLALDT. The full CDR3 protein reads CSARPGLALDTQYF.

This clone was recorded at least ten times. The CDR3 end is not reached by the read, which stops 3 residues before it; the germline J gene fills it in. The chain carries TRBV19 and TRBJ2-2; possible D gene TRBD1, 5 bases. Trimming took off 5 bases at V and 7 bases at J, with 11 bases between the two ends. Germline V gives CDR1 LNHDA, CDR2 SQIVND (reference sequence). CDR3 length: 13 amino acids. The CDR3 bases that were read are TGTGCCAGTAGTGTTACAGGTGGCGGGGAG. It specifies CASSVTGGGE. The whole CDR3 region reads CASSVTGGGELFF. The full variable domain, with the rest looked up from reference TRBV19 and TRBJ2-2, is DGGITQSPKYLFRKEGQNVTLSCEQNLNHDAMYWYRQDPGQGLRLIYYSQIVNDFQKGDIAEGYSVSREKKESFPLTVTSAQKNPTAFYLCASSVTGGGELFFGEGSRLTVL.

This clone was detected a few times. With the read ending 3 residues before the CDR3 end, the germline J gene is used to fill in that end. The J gene is TRBJ2-3, the V gene TRBV7-9; D possibly corresponds to TRBD1 (6 bases). Between the trimmed V and J ends, which lost 5 bases and 1 base, there was a span of 10 bases. Germline V CDR1 and CDR2: SEHNR, FQNEAQ (reference sequence). The CDR3 is 14 residues long. The DNA read from the CDR3 is TGTGCCAGCAGCCGAGGACAGCGCACAGATACG. Amino acid sequence: CASSRGQRTDT. The whole CDR3 region reads CASSRGQRTDTQYF.

In the case of this clone: The missing CDR3 end, 3 residues past where the read stops, is filled in from the germline J gene. The chain combines TRBV19 with TRBJ2-7, with 8 positions matching TRBD2. Germline V gene lookup returns CDR1 LNHDA and CDR2 SQIVND (reference sequence). The V and J ends lost 3 bases and 0 bases, in that order; junction bases with no gene match: 4. The CDR3 sequence is 15 residues long. CDR3 sequence reads: CASSMSGGRSYEQYF. CDR3 bases read: TGTGCCAGTAGTATGAGCGGGGGACGCTCCTACGAG.

This clone has more than one count but fewer than ten. The read stops 3 residues short of the end of the CDR3; the missing end is completed from the germline J gene. This chain connects TRBV10-2 to TRBJ2-7; 10 nucleotides agree with TRBD1. Germline CDR1 and CDR2: WSHSY and SAAADI. V shed 11 bases, J shed 3 bases, and the junction held 4 bases outside the gene matches. The CDR3 spans 12 residues. The part of the CDR3 DNA that was read is TGCGCCTCCCGGACAGGGGGCTACGAG. Protein product: CASRTGGYE. The entire CDR3 sequence reads CASRTGGYEQYF.

Note on this clone: The read halts 3 residues ahead of the CDR3 end, with the missing end drawn from the germline J gene. The chain joins TRBV20-1 to TRBJ2-1; unclear D gene. CDR1 DFQATT and CDR2 SNEGSKA come from the germline V gene (reference sequence). V lost 6 bases, J lost 8 bases, and 20 bases lay in between. The CDR3 runs 14 residues. The CDR3 spells CSALGPQQSDEQFF. The DNA read from the CDR3 is TGCAGTGCCCTTGGGCCCCAACAGTCCGATGAG.

This clone has at least ten counts. The CDR3 end falls 3 residues outside the read, so it is completed with the germline J gene. This chain connects TRBV5-6 to TRBJ2-4; D unclear. Trimming removed 5 bases from V and 0 bases from J, with 9 bases in between. The CDR3 extends over 14 amino acids. The V gene's germline CDR1 is SGHDT and CDR2 YYEEEE. The CDR3 protein is CASRPTGAKNIQYF. CDR3 DNA, as far as it was read: TGTGCCAGCAGACCCACGGGAGCCAAAAACATT. Together with reference TRBV5-6 and TRBJ2-4, the CDR3 gives the full variable domain: DAGVTQSPTHLIKTRGQQVTLRCSPKSGHDTVSWYQQALGQGPQFIFQYYEEEERQRGNFPDRFSGHQFPNYSSELNVNALLLGDSALYLCASRPTGAKNIQYFGAGTRLSVL.

This clone appeared many times. The read stops 3 residues short of the end of the CDR3; the missing end is completed from the germline J gene. The gene calls are TRBV20-1 and TRBJ2-3, with D possibly TRBD2 on 6 matching bases. Looked up from germline, CDR1 is DFQATT and CDR2 is SNEGSKA (reference sequence). CDR3 size: 15 residues. The V gene lost 6 bases and the J gene lost 1 base, with 17 bases spanning the gap. CDR3 sequence reads: CSAETSSGGTDTQYF. CDR3 bases read: TGCAGTGCAGAGACGAGTAGCGGAGGCACAGATACG.

There are many counts of this clone. The sequenced fragment ends 3 residues before the CDR3 boundary, so the rest is inferred from the germline J gene. V is TRBV7-2 and J is TRBJ1-1; 10 bases fit TRBD1. Germline V lookup: CDR1 SGHTA, CDR2 FQGNSA. The CDR3 extends over 15 amino acids. V was clipped by 2 bases and J by 5 bases; unmatched bases: 5. CDR3 DNA, as far as it was read: TGTGCCAGCAGCTTATCGACAGGGGGCTATACTGAA. This codes for CASSLSTGGYTE. The entire CDR3 reads CASSLSTGGYTEAFF.

This clone was seen ten or more times. The read ends 3 residues shy of where the CDR3 ends; the end is completed using the germline J gene. The chain joins TRBV5-1 to TRBJ2-1; 7 bases are a match to TRBD2. V lost 4 bases to trimming and J lost 1 base; unmatched junction nucleotides: 2. The CDR3 sequence is 14 residues long. Germline CDR1 SGHRS, CDR2 YFSETQ. The sequenced CDR3 bases are TGCGCCAGCAGCCGGGGGGAGTCCTACAATGAG. Translated, it gives CASSRGESYNE. The CDR3 in its entirety is CASSRGESYNEQFF. The full variable domain, with the rest looked up from reference TRBV5-1 and TRBJ2-1, is KAGVTQTPRYLIKTRGQQVTLSCSPISGHRSVSWYQQTPGQGLQFLFEYFSETQRNKGNFPGRFSGRQFSNSRSEMNVSTLELGDSALYLCASSRGESYNEQFFGPGTRLTVL.

This clone has at least ten counts. The DNA ends 3 residues before the CDR3 does, and the rest of the CDR3 is filled in from the germline J gene. V gene TRBV20-1 combines with J gene TRBJ2-2, with 9 nucleotides matching TRBD1. The CDR3 has 16 residues. Trimming removed 6 bases from V and 2 bases from J; junction bases left unmatched: 10. CDR1 and CDR2 (germline): DFQATT, SNEGSKA (reference sequence). CDR3 bases read: TGCAGTGCCTCAGGGACAGGGAGCCCTAACACCGGGGAG. This codes for CSASGTGSPNTGE. The CDR3 in its entirety is CSASGTGSPNTGELFF.

Turning to this clone: An end of the junction differs from the germline gene, which may be a read error. Read coverage stops 3 residues before the CDR3 terminus; the germline J gene supplies the remainder. The V and J genes are TRBV7-9 and TRBJ2-1; tentatively, D is TRBD1 (6 bases). From germline, CDR1 is SEHNR and CDR2 FQNEAQ (reference sequence). This CDR3 has 13 residues. The CDR3 DNA, read in part, is TGTTCCAGCAGCATGGACAGATACAATGAG. As protein: CSSSMDRYNE. The full CDR3 protein reads CSSSMDRYNEQFF.